Below, one T cell receptor beta chain is given with its context. This clone's antigen is unknown. Base qualities were left out, and no much larger clone turns up one base away. Trimming at the junction amounts to 7 bases on V and 2 bases on J, and the germline ends lie 26 bases apart. Its CDR3 holds 17 amino acids, cysteine through phenylalanine. Only the CDR3 part of the read is kept: 51 bases, read in frame from the first base. The CDR1 and CDR2 encoded by the germline V gene are SQVTM and ANQGSEA. The data are from a study of regulatory T cells in long-lasting Graves disease (dated by TCRdb to about 2021). Background for the entire study: Persistent Graves' disease was defined as persistently positive TSH receptor autoantibodies together with antithyroid drug treatment for over 5 years. This study used TCR sequencing and RNA sequencing of peripheral blood to compare persistent Graves' disease patients against newly diagnosed Graves' disease patients. The study took place in China and was registered as a clinical trial. A total of around 35 samples underwent TCR sequencing, from about 13 patients with persistent Graves' disease and some 20 patients with newly diagnosed Graves' disease. On average, persistent Graves' disease patients in the clinical cohort had been on antithyroid drugs for approximately ten years.

Broad study findings and their caveats: A larger number of public clonotypes was shared among persistent patients (around 3,000) than among newly diagnosed patients (more than 850). TRBV28, TRBJ1-2 and TRBJ2-5 were preferentially used in persistent disease, while TRBV20-1 and TRBJ2-1 were favored in newly diagnosed disease. Persistent Graves' disease patients showed lower TCR Shannon entropy and fewer highly expanded clones than newly diagnosed patients, suggesting clonal expansion. Because the primary lesion, thyroid tissue, could not be accessed, the study looked at peripheral blood alone. The authors noted that the small sample size was a limitation that may lower accuracy. Only the TCR beta chain was sequenced and analyzed.

Libraries came from multiplex PCR. TCRdb shows the sequencer as Illumina HiSeq 4000. CDR3 regions were amplified by Arm-PCR with iRepertoire HTBI primers to construct TCR beta libraries. PCR products were gel purified before sequencing. The original methods were these. Gene usage analysis of CDR3 amino acid clonotypes used the roughly 60 TRBV and around 14 TRBJ segments found across samples. Filtered high-quality paired reads were merged into contigs using COPE and FqMerger. BLAST was used to align contigs to the IMGT TRBV, TRBD and TRBJ reference genes, and CDR3 was defined following IMGT. Any clonotype with a frequency above 0.1% was classified as a highly expanded clone. Shannon entropy served as the measure of repertoire diversity, while the Gini coefficient captured V-J evenness. Public clonotypes were defined as clonotypes shared by more than one individual. TCRdb reprocessing: public reads trimmed at Q25 with fastp, clones called with MiXCR, in-frame beta chains kept. Rows are combined by CDR3 protein, so each entry shows the most common genes and DNA. Clone size and V and J calls follow TCRdb, not the original study. The sample has approximately 500,000 distinct CDR3 sequences on record, roughly a fifth of them singletons. Roughly 6.9% of the sample comes from the top ten.

Interpreted using the paper, the time point label stands for: persistent/refractory GD, antithyroid drugs over 5 years with positive TRAb. RNA was extracted from PBMCs in TRIzol for both TCR sequencing and RNA sequencing. Graves' disease was diagnosed according to American Thyroid Association guidelines. Recruitment of patients was carried out at an endocrinology department in Xi'an, China. From each patient, around 9.3 milliliters of peripheral blood was collected into an EDTA anticoagulant tube. Ficoll Paque Plus density gradient separation was used to isolate PBMCs, and no additional T cell sorting was done. An Agilent 2100 Bioanalyzer and agarose gel were used to check RNA quality, and a NanoDrop 2000 was used to measure RNA concentration.

The sample in question was peripheral blood mononuclear cells (PBMCs), obtained when the disease was refractory, from a patient treated with antithyroid drugs. This TCR was sampled from a female donor with Graves disease. Recombination linked TRBV29-1 to TRBJ2-5; the D gene remains uncertain. The CDR3 protein sequence reads: CSAQTGLGGQTQETQYF. The DNA reads as follows: TGCAGCGCCCAGACCGGTTTAGGTGGTCAGACACAAGAGACCCAGTACTTC.